Below, one TCR beta chain is given with its context. Trimming at V came to 5 bases and at J to 5 bases, leaving 7 bases not matched to a gene. The germline gives CDR1 SGHTA, CDR2 FQGNSA. The CDR3 has 14 amino acids. The sample belongs to a study of PD-L1 blockade in urothelial cancer. At the level of the study: Patients took up atezolizumab around 2014 at 1,200 mg intravenously every 3 weeks. Blood analysis occurred 3 weeks (second dose) and 6 weeks after treatment start.

Spike-ins of synthetic TCR analog templates went into each PCR. TCRdb's table, derived via immunoSEQ multiplex PCR, lists solely in-frame clones and lacks some. The data contain roughly 48,000 clones, 84% of them seen just once; the ten biggest clones take up about 5.8%. Source: PBMCs, taken around atezolizumab (anti-PD-L1) treatment. The TCR originated in a man aged 40-55 years with urothelial cancer. The V gene is TRBV7-2, the J gene TRBJ1-1; TRBD1 matches at 8 bases. CDR3 sequence reads: CASSPTGAATEAFF. CDR3 sequence (DNA): TGTGCCAGCAGCCCGACAGGGGCCGCGACTGAAGCTTTCTTT.